This paragraph covers one TCR beta chain sequence. CDR1 SQVTM and CDR2 ANQGSEA come from the germline V gene. The CDR3 sequence is 12 residues long. Trimming removed 4 bases from V and 5 bases from J, with 8 bases in between. In blood CD8+ and CD4+ T cells, TCR beta underwent sequencing. The controls, all healthy donors, were matched for age and sex. Purification of the CD8+ and CD4+ T cells relied on negative isolation, and TEMRA cells underwent FACS enrichment. This sample is drawn from a study of CD8 T cells in Susac syndrome. About 0.5 to 1 ug RNA was reverse transcribed with random hexamers. A single record per CDR3 protein comes from TCRdb applying MiXCR to the immunoSEQ multiplex PCR reads. The repertoire holds roughly 190,000 distinct CDR3 sequences, with 80% to 95% as singletons.

This receptor was obtained from a human donor in good health. The genes are TRBV29-1 and TRBJ1-4; D is unclear. Material for sequencing was CD4+ T cells from PBMCs. CDR3 nucleotide sequence: TGCAGCGTTGGAGGGCAAAATGAAAAACTGTTTTTT. Translation: CSVGGQNEKLFF.